This note documents a single TCR beta chain sequence. Antigen specificity is unknown. The CDR3 is 14 amino acids. The germline V gene encodes CDR1 MNHEY and CDR2 SVGEGT. Trimming removed 2 bases at V and 6 bases at J, with 14 bases between. For TCRbeta, the library was prepared with unique molecular identifiers. TCRdb analysed the PCR reads with MiXCR anew, one entry per CDR3 protein. The data contain approximately 520,000 distinct CDR3 sequences, roughly an eighth of them seen just once; the ten biggest clones take up 11% to 15%. This specimen belongs to a study of T-cell reconstitution after alpha-beta-depleted transplantation in children. General study findings and limits: Reports say that about two months after transplant, the alpha-beta T cells came out of several hundred graft clones that had expanded. At the one-year point after transplant, T-cell counts and TCRbeta diversity were found to come mostly from T cells that had been newly produced. Some patients showed high day-60 TCRbeta diversity, which derived from surviving recipient T cells and thymic progenitors.

The V call is TRBV6-2 or TRBV6-3, the J call TRBJ2-7; D might be TRBD2 (6 bases). This TCR derives from a female patient aged 2-15 years who had a stem cell transplant for aplastic anemia, so the T cells may come from the graft donor. The input for sequencing was PBMCs, mostly from graft donor cells, taken 180 days after TCRalphabeta/CD19-depleted stem cell transplant. CDR3 protein: CASSYILAEGEQYV. CDR3 nucleotides: TGTGCCAGCAGTTACATACTAGCAGAAGGCGAGCAGTACGTC.